Shown below are 28 T cell receptor beta chains from a single sample sequenced in a study of blood T cell repertoires in COVID-19. Only in-frame clones appear in the TCRdb table, and some are missing; sequencing was by immunoSEQ multiplex PCR. This table holds 200,000 to 250,000 clones, 86% found once. The sequenced material came from PBMCs or T cells enriched from blood (not recorded which). The source of these receptors is a woman in her thirties or forties with acute COVID-19.

J is TRBJ2-6 and V is TRBV19, with TRBD1 as a possible D gene (6 bases). The CDR3 covers 17 residues. Trimming removed 5 bases from V and 0 bases from J, with 14 bases in between. Germline V gene sequence: CDR1 LNHDA, CDR2 SQIVND (reference sequence). The CDR3 loop reads CASSVTGRSSGANVLTF. The CDR3 DNA is TGTGCCAGTAGTGTAACAGGGAGATCCTCTGGGGCCAACGTCCTGACTTTC.

CDR3 coding DNA: TGCAGCTCGGGACAGGGGACGAACACTGAAGCTTTCTTT. It is translated as CSSGQGTNTEAFF. The V gene is TRBV29-1, the J gene TRBJ1-1; 10 nucleotides line up with TRBD1. Germline V gene lookup returns CDR1 SQVTM and CDR2 ANQGSEA. This CDR3 spans 13 amino acids. V lost 8 bases and J lost 1; bases outside the gene matches: 4. Based on the CDR3 plus reference TRBV29-1 and TRBJ1-1, the full variable domain is SAVISQKPSRDICQRGTSLTIQCQVDSQVTMMFWYRQQPGQSLTLIATANQGSEATYESGFVIDKFPISRPNLTFSTLTVSNMSPEDSSIYLCSSGQGTNTEAFFGQGTRLTVV.

The genes are TRBV27 and TRBJ2-2; 10 bases agree with TRBD1. The CDR3 loop spans 17 amino acids. V trimming: 5 bases; J trimming: 6 bases; junction bases outside the gene matches: 12. From germline, CDR1 is MNHEY and CDR2 SMNVEV (reference sequence). The CDR3 DNA reads as TGTGCCAGCAGTCACCGACAGGGGGCAAGCGCCCCCGGGGAGCTGTTTTTT. This encodes CASSHRQGASAPGELFF.

This clone was found a few times. This chain joins TRBV4-3 and TRBJ1-5, with TRBD1 as a possible D gene (6 bases). Germline values: CDR1 LGHNA, CDR2 YSLEER. The V gene lost 0 bases and the J gene lost 4 bases, with 13 bases spanning the gap. There are 16 residues in the CDR3. CDR3 coding DNA: TGCGCCAGCAGCCAAGATTGGGCAGGGGCAAATCAGCCCCAGCATTTT. It yields the protein CASSQDWAGANQPQHF.

This clone was observed a handful of times. This chain joins TRBV5-1 and TRBJ2-7, with a possible D match to TRBD1 (6 bases). This CDR3 spans 14 amino acids. The V and J ends lost 4 bases and 3 bases respectively, with 14 bases between them. Germline-derived CDR1 and CDR2 are SGHRS and YFSETQ. The CDR3 spells CASSLGGVLYEQYF. Written as DNA, the CDR3 is TGCGCCAGCAGCCTAGGGGGAGTGCTCTACGAGCAGTACTTC.

CDR3 sequence: CASSQNRGTGYTF. The CDR3, as DNA: TGTGCCAGTTCTCAAAACAGGGGAACTGGCTACACCTTC. The chain uses TRBV19 and TRBJ1-2, with 7 bases matching TRBD1. The length of the CDR3 is 13 residues. The junction had 10 bases not matched to a gene; V was cut back by 8 bases and J by 7 bases. Germline CDR1 LNHDA, CDR2 SQIVND (reference sequence).

The V gene is TRBV11-1, the J gene TRBJ1-2; possible D gene TRBD1, 5 bases. Trimming took off 5 bases at V and 2 bases at J, with 9 bases between the two ends. The CDR3 is made up of 13 amino acids. Germline V gene data show CDR1 as SGHAT and CDR2 as FQDESV (reference sequence). CDR3 nucleotide sequence: TGTGCCAGCAGCCTGGGGCAGAACTATGGCTACACCTTC. Translated, it gives CASSLGQNYGYTF.

The chain couples TRBV5-6 to TRBJ2-5; TRBD2 aligns across 9 bases. CDR1 and CDR2 from the germline V gene are SGHDT and YYEEEE. The CDR3 sequence is 15 residues long. Trimming removed 0 bases from V and 5 bases from J; junction bases left unmatched: 5. CDR3 sequence: CASSLAGLAPETQYF. In DNA, the CDR3 is TGTGCCAGCAGCTTGGCGGGACTAGCCCCGGAGACCCAGTACTTC.

V gene TRBV6-5 combines with J gene TRBJ2-3; no clear D. The length of the CDR3 is 14 residues. Per the germline V gene, CDR1 is MNHEY and CDR2 is SVGAGI. V was cut by 0 bases and J by 5 bases, with 9 bases left in between. The CDR3 reads CASSYSPGRDTQYF. The CDR3 DNA sequence: TGTGCCAGCAGTTACTCGCCGGGTAGAGATACGCAGTATTTT.

The chain joins TRBV2 to TRBJ2-5, with D possibly TRBD2 on 6 matching bases. This CDR3 has 14 residues. V was cut by 5 bases and J by 1 base, with 11 bases left in between. CDR1 is SNHLY and CDR2 is FYNNEI in the germline V gene. Here the CDR3 DNA reads TGTGCCAGCAGTTTAACGCGGGGCCAAGAGACCCAGTACTTC. Its protein is CASSLTRGQETQYF.

In its sample, this clone was seen a few times. The chain couples TRBV12-5 to TRBJ1-2, with D possibly being TRBD1 (5 bases). The CDR3 runs 19 residues. Germline CDR1 is LGHNT and CDR2 is FRNRAP. With 0 bases removed from V and 4 bases from J, the gap between germline ends came to 24 bases. The CDR3, as DNA: TGTGCTAGTGGTTTGGTATATTGGGGGGATGGCCTCCTACTCTATGGCTACACCTTC. Residues: CASGLVYWGDGLLLYGYTF.

A remark on this clone: At the DNA level, this CDR3 is encoded by other sequences in the same sample as well. The chain recombines TRBV19 with TRBJ1-1, with D tentatively TRBD1 (6 bases). CDR1 and CDR2 from the germline V gene are LNHDA and SQIVND (reference sequence). The CDR3 is 13 amino acids. Trimming removed 4 bases at V and 1 base at J, with 7 bases between. CDR3 bases: TGTGCCAGTAGTACGACAGGGAACACTGAAGCTTTCTTT. Translation: CASSTTGNTEAFF.

V and J are TRBV18 and TRBJ2-5, with 13 nucleotides matching TRBD2. The CDR3 runs to 18 residues. Germline V gene lookup returns CDR1 KGHSH and CDR2 LQKENI. Losses at the gene ends were 1 base for V and 4 bases for J; bases not matched to a gene: 9. The CDR3 DNA is TGTGCCAGCTCACCACGGAACCCCGGGACTAGCGGGGCAGAGACCCAGTACTTC. Translating it yields CASSPRNPGTSGAETQYF.

The V and J genes are TRBV29-1 and TRBJ2-1, with D perhaps TRBD1 (6 bases). This CDR3 spans 15 amino acids. V lost 6 bases and J lost 11, with 26 bases in between. Germline CDR1 and CDR2: SQVTM and ANQGSEA. The CDR3: CSVPIDWRGGIKQFF. The CDR3 DNA reads as TGCAGCGTGCCCATTGACTGGAGAGGGGGTATTAAGCAGTTCTTC.

The chain employs TRBV27 and TRBJ2-1, with D perhaps matching TRBD1 (6 bases). The germline V gene has CDR1 MNHEY and CDR2 SMNVEV (reference sequence). This CDR3 region has 14 residues. Between the trimmed V and J ends, which lost 5 bases and 6 bases, there was a span of 14 bases. CDR3 region: CASSLSRQANEQFF. In DNA, the CDR3 is TGTGCCAGCAGTCTCTCAAGACAGGCCAATGAGCAGTTCTTC.

This rearrangement joins TRBV10-3 to TRBJ1-1, with D maybe TRBD1 (5 bases). Germline values: CDR1 ENHRY, CDR2 SYGVKD. The CDR3 runs 14 residues. Trimming took 2 bases from V and 1 from J, leaving 8 bases between them. CDR3 DNA: TGTGCCATCAGTGAGGCACAGGCGAACACTGAAGCTTTCTTT. Amino acid sequence: CAISEAQANTEAFF.

This clone was detected only a few times. The chain employs TRBV19 and TRBJ2-5; possible D gene TRBD2, 6 bases. V was clipped by 6 bases and J by 5 bases, with 16 bases between them. This CDR3 spans 14 amino acids. The germline gives CDR1 LNHDA, CDR2 SQIVND (reference sequence). CDR3 protein: CASRPRERGETQYF. The CDR3 region has the DNA TGTGCCAGTAGGCCCCGGGAGCGTGGGGAGACCCAGTACTTC.

The J gene is TRBJ1-1, the V gene TRBV14; D not resolved. Trimming stripped 1 base from V and 1 base from J, with 7 bases between. The CDR3 is made up of 14 amino acids. CDR1 SGHDN and CDR2 FVKESK come from the germline V gene. CDR3 sequence (DNA): TGTGCCAGCAGCCAAGTCGCGGGGAACACTGAAGCTTTCTTT. It encodes CASSQVAGNTEAFF. Complete variable domain (other parts from reference TRBV14 and TRBJ1-1): EAGVTQFPSHSVIEKGQTVTLRCDPISGHDNLYWYRRVMGKEIKFLLHFVKESKQDESGMPNNRFLAERTGGTYSTLKVQPAELEDSGVYFCASSQVAGNTEAFFGQGTRLTVV.

The V call is TRBV3-1 (or the pseudogene TRBV3-2), the J call TRBJ1-6; D possibly corresponds to TRBD1 (5 bases). V was trimmed by 0 bases and J by 2 bases, leaving 17 bases between them. Germline V lookup: CDR1 LGHDT, CDR2 YNNKEL (reference sequence). The length of the CDR3 is 19 residues. In DNA form, the CDR3 reads TGTGCCAGCAGCCAAGATGGGGGGTCGAGTACCCCCTATAATTCACCCCTCCACTTT. It specifies CASSQDGGSSTPYNSPLHF.

This clone has only one observation. The chain uses TRBV19 and TRBJ1-2; a weak D match, TRBD1 (6 bases). Germline V gene lookup returns CDR1 LNHDA and CDR2 SQIVND (reference sequence). The CDR3 is 12 residues long. The V and J ends lost 7 bases and 4 bases respectively, with 10 bases between them. The CDR3 loop reads CASMGQVYGYTF. The CDR3 coding sequence is TGTGCCAGTATGGGACAAGTCTATGGCTACACCTTC.

V gene TRBV9 combines with J gene TRBJ1-3; D not resolved. Per germline, CDR1 SGDLS and CDR2 YYNGEE. The CDR3 has 15 residues. V dropped 4 bases and J dropped 2 bases, with 13 bases sitting between them. The CDR3 loop reads CASSPADGTGNTIYF. CDR3 coding DNA: TGTGCCAGCAGCCCAGCGGACGGAACTGGAAACACCATATATTTT.

V and J are TRBV6-1 and TRBJ1-1; maybe TRBD1 (6 bases). The CDR3 runs 15 residues. The V end was cut by 2 bases, the J end by 2 bases, with 12 bases between. The germline CDR1 and CDR2 sequences are MNHNS and SASEGT. The CDR3 DNA sequence: TGTGCCAGCAGTGAACGGGGGGCTGGAAACACTGAAGCTTTCTTT. Its translation: CASSERGAGNTEAFF.

V usage is TRBV5-1 and J usage is TRBJ1-2, with TRBD1 as a possible D gene (6 bases). Trimming shortened V by 4 bases and J by 2 bases, and 18 bases separated the two germline ends. The CDR3 sequence is 16 residues long. Germline-derived CDR1 and CDR2 are SGHRS and YFSETQ. CDR3 region: CASSPRTGGANYGYTF. Written as DNA, the CDR3 is TGCGCCAGCAGCCCGAGGACCGGGGGGGCGAACTATGGCTACACCTTC.

V and J are TRBV5-1 and TRBJ1-2, with 7 bases matching TRBD1. With 5 bases clipped from V and 2 bases from J, the junction kept 12 bases outside the gene matches. Germline V gene sequence: CDR1 SGHRS, CDR2 YFSETQ. CDR3 length: 16 residues. DNA for the CDR3: TGCGCCAGCAGGGGATCCGGGACAGACCACAACTATGGCTACACCTTC. Translating gives CASRGSGTDHNYGYTF.

The gene calls are TRBV7-2 and TRBJ1-2, with TRBD1 matching 12 bases. Per germline, CDR1 SGHTA and CDR2 FQGNSA. CDR3 length: 15 amino acids. With V trimmed by 3 bases and J by 7 bases, 6 bases remained unmatched. CDR3 residues: CASSFTGTGGSGYTF. The CDR3 DNA is TGTGCCAGCAGCTTTACCGGGACAGGGGGCTCTGGCTACACCTTC.

This chain connects TRBV7-3 to TRBJ2-3, with a tentative D call TRBD1 (5 bases). Germline V gives CDR1 SGHTA, CDR2 FQGTGA. Trimming left V 1 base short and J 4 bases short, with 6 bases between. The CDR3 length is 13 residues. The CDR3 is CASSLKGSDTQYF. The CDR3 DNA sequence: TGTGCCAGCAGCTTAAAGGGGTCAGATACGCAGTATTTT.

The J gene is TRBJ2-7, the V gene TRBV13; 10 nucleotides align to TRBD2. V shed 7 bases and J 3 bases; nucleotides not matched to a gene: 0. Germline V lookup: CDR1 PRHDT, CDR2 FYEKMQ (reference sequence). This CDR3 is 12 amino acids long. The CDR3 region is CASTSGGYEQYF. The CDR3, as DNA: TGTGCCAGCACTAGCGGGGGCTACGAGCAGTACTTC.

This clone has just one count. This chain uses TRBV11-2 with TRBJ2-7, with D tentatively TRBD2 (6 bases). Germline V gives CDR1 SGHAT, CDR2 FQNNGV. V lost 0 bases, J lost 6 bases, and 9 bases lay in between. The CDR3 covers 13 residues. The CDR3 sequence: CASSLERGGEQYV. CDR3 DNA sequence: TGTGCCAGCAGCTTAGAGCGGGGCGGCGAGCAGTACGTC.